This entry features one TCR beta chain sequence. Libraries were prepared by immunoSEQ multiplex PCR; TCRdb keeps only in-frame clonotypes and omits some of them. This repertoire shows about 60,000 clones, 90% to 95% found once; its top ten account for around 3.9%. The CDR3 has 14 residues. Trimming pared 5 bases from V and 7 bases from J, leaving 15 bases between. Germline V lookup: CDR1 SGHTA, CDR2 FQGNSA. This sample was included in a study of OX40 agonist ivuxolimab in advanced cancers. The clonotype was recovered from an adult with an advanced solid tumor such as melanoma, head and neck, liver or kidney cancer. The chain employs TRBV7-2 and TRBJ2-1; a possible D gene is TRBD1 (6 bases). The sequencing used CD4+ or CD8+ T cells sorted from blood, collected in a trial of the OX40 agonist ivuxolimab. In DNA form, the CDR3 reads TGTGCCAGCAGCCCAAATTGGGGGCGGAATGAGCAGTTCTTC. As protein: CASSPNWGRNEQFF.